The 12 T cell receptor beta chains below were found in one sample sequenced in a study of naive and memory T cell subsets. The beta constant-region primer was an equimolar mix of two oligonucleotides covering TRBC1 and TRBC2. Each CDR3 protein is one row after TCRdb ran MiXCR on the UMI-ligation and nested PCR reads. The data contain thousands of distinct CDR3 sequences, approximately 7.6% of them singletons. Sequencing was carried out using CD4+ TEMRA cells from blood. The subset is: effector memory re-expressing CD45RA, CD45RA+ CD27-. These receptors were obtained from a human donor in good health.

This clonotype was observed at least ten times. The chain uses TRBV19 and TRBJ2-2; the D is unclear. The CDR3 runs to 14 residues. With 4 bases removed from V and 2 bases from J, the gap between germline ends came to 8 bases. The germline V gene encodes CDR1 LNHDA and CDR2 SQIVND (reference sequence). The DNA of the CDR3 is TGTGCCAGTAGTACGCTGGCCAACACCGGGGAGCTGTTTTTT. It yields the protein CASSTLANTGELFF.

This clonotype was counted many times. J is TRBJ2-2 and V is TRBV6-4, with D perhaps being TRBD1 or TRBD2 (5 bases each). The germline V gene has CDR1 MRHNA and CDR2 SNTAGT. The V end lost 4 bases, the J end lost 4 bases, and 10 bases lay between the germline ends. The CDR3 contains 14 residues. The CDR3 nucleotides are TGTGCCAGCAGTGCGGGACCGATCACCGGGGAGCTGTTTTTT. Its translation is CASSAGPITGELFF.

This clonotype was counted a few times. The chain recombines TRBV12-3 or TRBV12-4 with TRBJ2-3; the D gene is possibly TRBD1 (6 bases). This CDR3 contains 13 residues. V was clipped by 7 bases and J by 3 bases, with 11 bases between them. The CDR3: CASNPGATDTQYF. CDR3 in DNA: TGTGCCAGCAATCCAGGGGCGACAGATACGCAGTATTTT.

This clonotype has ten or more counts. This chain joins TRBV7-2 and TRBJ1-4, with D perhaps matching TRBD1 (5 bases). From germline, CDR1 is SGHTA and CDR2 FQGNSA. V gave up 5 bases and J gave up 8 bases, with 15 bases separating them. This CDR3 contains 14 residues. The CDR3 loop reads CASSLLWGDEKLFF. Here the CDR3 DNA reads TGTGCCAGCAGCCTTCTGTGGGGGGACGAAAAACTGTTTTTT.

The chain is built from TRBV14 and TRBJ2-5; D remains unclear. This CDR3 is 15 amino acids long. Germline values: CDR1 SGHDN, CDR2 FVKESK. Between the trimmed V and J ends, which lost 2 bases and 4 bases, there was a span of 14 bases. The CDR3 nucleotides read TGTGCCAGCAGCCAAAGTCTGGATTCTCCAGAGACCCAGTACTTC. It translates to CASSQSLDSPETQYF.

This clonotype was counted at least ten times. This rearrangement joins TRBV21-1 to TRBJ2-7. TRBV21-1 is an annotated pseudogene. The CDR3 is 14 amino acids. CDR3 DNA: TGTGCCAGCAGCAAATCCAGCGACTCCTACGAGCAGTACTTC. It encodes CASSKSSDSYEQYF.

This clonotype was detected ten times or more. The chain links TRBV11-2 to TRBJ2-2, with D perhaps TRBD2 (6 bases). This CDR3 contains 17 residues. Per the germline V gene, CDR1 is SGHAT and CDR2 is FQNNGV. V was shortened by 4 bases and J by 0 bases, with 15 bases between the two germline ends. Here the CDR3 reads CASSSLPAGSNTGELFF. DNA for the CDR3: TGTGCCAGCAGCTCCCTCCCAGCGGGCTCGAACACCGGGGAGCTGTTTTTT.

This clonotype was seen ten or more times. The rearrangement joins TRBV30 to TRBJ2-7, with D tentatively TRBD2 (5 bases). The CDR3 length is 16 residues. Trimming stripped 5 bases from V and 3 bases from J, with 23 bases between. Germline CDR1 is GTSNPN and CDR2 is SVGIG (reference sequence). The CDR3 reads CAWATPGTRRFYEQYF. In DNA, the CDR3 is TGTGCCTGGGCAACCCCCGGTACCCGGAGGTTCTACGAGCAGTACTTC.

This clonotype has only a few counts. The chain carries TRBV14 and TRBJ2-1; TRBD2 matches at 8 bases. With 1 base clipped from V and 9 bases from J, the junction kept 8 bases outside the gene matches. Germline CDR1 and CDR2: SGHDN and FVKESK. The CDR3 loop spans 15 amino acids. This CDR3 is CASSQVPGGLGEQFF. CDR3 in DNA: TGTGCCAGCAGCCAAGTCCCGGGAGGGCTAGGTGAGCAGTTCTTC.

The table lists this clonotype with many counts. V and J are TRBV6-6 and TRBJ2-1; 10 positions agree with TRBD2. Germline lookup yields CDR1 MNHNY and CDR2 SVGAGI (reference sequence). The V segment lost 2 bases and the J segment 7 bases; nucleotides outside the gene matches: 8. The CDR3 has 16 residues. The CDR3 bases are TGTGCCAGCAGTTACGAAAGCGGGAGGGCCGATAATGAGCAGTTCTTC. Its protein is CASSYESGRADNEQFF.

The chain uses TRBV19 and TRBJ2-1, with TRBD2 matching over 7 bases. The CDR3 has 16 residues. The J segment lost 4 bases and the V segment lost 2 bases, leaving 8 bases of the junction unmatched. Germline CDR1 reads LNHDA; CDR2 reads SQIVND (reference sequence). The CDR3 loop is CASSIFALAAYNEQFF. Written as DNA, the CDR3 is TGTGCCAGTAGTATATTTGCTCTAGCGGCGTACAATGAGCAGTTCTTC.

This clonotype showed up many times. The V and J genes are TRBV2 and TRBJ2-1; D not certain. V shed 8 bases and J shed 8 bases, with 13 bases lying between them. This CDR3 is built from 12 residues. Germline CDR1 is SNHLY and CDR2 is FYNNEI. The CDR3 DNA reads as TGTGCCAGCTCTGACACCCTCCATGAGCAGTTCTTC. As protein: CASSDTLHEQFF. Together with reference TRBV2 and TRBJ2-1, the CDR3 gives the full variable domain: EPEVTQTPSHQVTQMGQEVILRCVPISNHLYFYWYRQILGQKVEFLVSFYNNEISEKSEIFDDQFSVERPDGSNFTLKIRSTKLEDSAMYFCASSDTLHEQFFGPGTRLTVL.